What follows are 29 T cell receptor beta chains derived from one specimen sequenced in a study of T cell responses to AZD1222 COVID-19 vaccine. The method was immunoSEQ multiplex PCR; TCRdb's version includes in-frame clones alone and lacks a portion of them. The table lists around 260,000 clones, more than 80% of them singletons. The sample in question was peripheral blood, obtained on day 0 of AZD1222 vaccination. The receptor set was obtained from an adult in good health.

The V and J genes are TRBV11-2 and TRBJ2-3; weak D call: TRBD2 (8 bases). Trimming cost V 4 bases and J 1 base, with 18 bases left between them. Germline V CDR1 and CDR2: SGHAT, FQNNGV. The CDR3 is 17 amino acids. The CDR3 sequence is CASSSFGRGHGTDTQYF. The CDR3 DNA is TGTGCCAGCAGCTCTTTCGGGAGGGGGCATGGCACAGATACGCAGTATTTT.

The chain joins TRBV12-3 or TRBV12-4 to TRBJ1-3; perhaps TRBD1 as D (6 bases). V was cut by 1 base and J by 10 bases, with 11 bases left in between. The CDR3 spans 13 residues. The CDR3 bases are TGTGCCAGCAGTTTAGTAGGAGGACAGACCATATATTTT. Protein: CASSLVGGQTIYF.

The V and J genes are TRBV9 and TRBJ2-7; 9 nucleotides match TRBD1. The ends lost 3 bases at V and 5 bases at J; junction bases unmatched: 6. Germline CDR1 is SGDLS and CDR2 is YYNGEE. CDR3 size: 14 residues. CDR3 sequence reads: CASSASWDRDEQYF. The CDR3 DNA reads as TGTGCCAGCAGCGCATCTTGGGACAGGGACGAGCAGTACTTC.

The chain carries TRBV24-1 and TRBJ2-1; a possible D gene is TRBD2 (6 bases). The CDR3 loop spans 12 amino acids. V dropped 5 bases and J dropped 7 bases, with 8 bases sitting between them. The germline CDR1 and CDR2 sequences are KGHDR and SFDVKD. The CDR3 region is CATSVSGNEQFF. For the CDR3, the DNA is TGTGCCACCAGTGTGAGCGGGAATGAGCAGTTCTTC.

This chain connects TRBV24-1 to TRBJ2-2; D possibly corresponds to TRBD1 (6 bases). This CDR3 comprises 15 residues. Germline CDR1 is KGHDR and CDR2 is SFDVKD. V lost 4 bases and J lost 1, with 9 bases in between. In DNA, the CDR3 is TGTGCCACCAGTGACCCGGACAGGAACACCGGGGAGCTGTTTTTT. Its protein is CATSDPDRNTGELFF.

This clone was seen once. The chain has TRBV10-2 and TRBJ2-2; 9 nucleotides align to TRBD2. Looked up from germline, CDR1 is WSHSY and CDR2 is SAAADI. V lost 5 bases to trimming and J lost 5 bases; unmatched junction nucleotides: 9. The CDR3 is 16 residues long. This CDR3 is CASSLSGGPQTGELFF. In nucleotides, the CDR3 is TGCGCCAGCAGTCTGAGCGGGGGGCCGCAAACCGGGGAGCTGTTTTTT.

The chain joins TRBV7-9 to TRBJ2-7; 9 positions match TRBD2. There are 14 residues in the CDR3. Germline CDR1 reads SEHNR; CDR2 reads FQNEAQ (reference sequence). V was pared by 6 bases and J by 1 base, with 4 bases of the junction left unmatched. CDR3 protein: CASSLTSGSYEQYF. The DNA of the CDR3 is TGTGCCAGCAGTCTTACTAGCGGGTCCTACGAGCAGTACTTC.

The chain joins TRBV11-2 to TRBJ1-1; D ambiguous. V lost 0 bases, J lost 5 bases, and 10 bases lay in between. The CDR3 consists of 14 residues. The germline V gene has CDR1 SGHAT and CDR2 FQNNGV. The CDR3 loop reads CASSLDYIMTEAFF. CDR3 bases: TGTGCCAGCAGCTTAGATTATATCATGACTGAAGCTTTCTTT.

The rearrangement joins TRBV5-1 to TRBJ1-1, with a possible D match to TRBD1 (5 bases). The germline V gene encodes CDR1 SGHRS and CDR2 YFSETQ. The V and J ends lost 4 bases and 6 bases respectively, with 19 bases between them. The CDR3 has 15 amino acids. This CDR3 reads CASSTIQSGRAEAFF. The CDR3 nucleotides are TGCGCCAGCAGCACGATCCAGTCAGGCAGGGCTGAAGCTTTCTTT.

The V and J genes are TRBV2 and TRBJ2-7; the match to TRBD1 covers 8 bases. Germline V gene sequence: CDR1 SNHLY, CDR2 FYNNEI. After removal of 6 bases from V and 2 bases from J, the junction contained 3 bases not matched to a gene. The CDR3 is 13 amino acids. CDR3 in DNA: TGTGCCAGCAGGGGACAGGAGCCCTACGAGCAGTACTTC. Protein product: CASRGQEPYEQYF.

V and J are TRBV5-4 and TRBJ2-1; D remains unclear. The CDR3 has 15 amino acids. Per germline, CDR1 SGHNT and CDR2 YYREEE (reference sequence). Between the trimmed V and J ends, which lost 2 bases and 5 bases, there was a span of 14 bases. The DNA of the CDR3 is TGTGCCAGCAGCTTAAAGGCCTGGGGTAACAATGAGCAGTTCTTC. Protein sequence: CASSLKAWGNNEQFF.

The V and J genes are TRBV6-5 and TRBJ1-2; D may be TRBD1 (5 bases). The CDR3 totals 14 residues. V lost 2 bases, J lost 0 bases, and 7 bases lay in between. In germline, CDR1 is MNHEY, CDR2 SVGAGI. In nucleotides, the CDR3 is TGTGCCAGCAGTTACGACAGTACTAACTATGGCTACACCTTC. As protein: CASSYDSTNYGYTF.

The chain uses TRBV7-2 and TRBJ2-1; the D gene is possibly TRBD2 (6 bases). The CDR3 sequence is 12 residues long. The germline gives CDR1 SGHTA, CDR2 FQGNSA. V was cut by 4 bases and J by 12 bases, with 13 bases left in between. In nucleotides, the CDR3 is TGTGCCAGCAGCTCCCCCCCGGGACTGCAGTTCTTC. It specifies CASSSPPGLQFF.

V is TRBV20-1 and J is TRBJ2-5; D not resolved. The CDR3 consists of 11 residues. V was cut by 2 bases and J by 5 bases, with 6 bases left in between. Germline V gives CDR1 DFQATT, CDR2 SNEGSKA (reference sequence). CDR3 nucleotides: TGCAGTGCTAGATCCCGGGAGACCCAGTACTTC. It is translated as CSARSRETQYF.

This chain links TRBV28 with TRBJ2-7; TRBD1 aligns across 7 bases. In germline, CDR1 is MDHEN, CDR2 SYDVKM. Germline trimming cut 4 bases from V and 5 bases from J; bases unmatched to any gene: 5. This CDR3 is 13 amino acids long. For the CDR3, the DNA is TGTGCCAGCAGTTCCTGGGACAGAAACGAGCAGTACTTC. Its translation is CASSSWDRNEQYF.

V gene TRBV28 combines with J gene TRBJ2-1, with D perhaps matching TRBD1 (6 bases). CDR1 is MDHEN, CDR2 SYDVKM, per germline. This CDR3 spans 12 amino acids. The V and J ends lost 9 bases and 7 bases respectively, with 13 bases between them. The CDR3, as DNA: TGTGCCAGTTTGTTACAGGGTAATGAGCAGTTCTTC. This codes for CASLLQGNEQFF.

This clone was counted only a few times. This sequence joins TRBV7-9 and TRBJ2-7, with D perhaps matching TRBD2 (6 bases). CDR3 length: 12 residues. From germline, CDR1 is SEHNR and CDR2 FQNEAQ (reference sequence). The V end lost 5 bases, the J end lost 8 bases, and 13 bases lay between the germline ends. CDR3 sequence (DNA): TGTGCCAGCAGCGGAGGGGCTTACCAGCAGTACTTC. The encoded protein is CASSGGAYQQYF. Variable domain in full (rest from reference TRBV7-9 and TRBJ2-7): DTGVSQNPRHKITKRGQNVTFRCDPISEHNRLYWYRQTLGQGPEFLTYFQNEAQLEKSRLLSDRFSAERPKGSFSTLEIQRTEQGDSAMYLCASSGGAYQQYFGPGTRLTVT.

The V call is TRBV4-1, the J call TRBJ2-1; 8 nucleotides align to TRBD1. Germline V gene lookup returns CDR1 MGHRA and CDR2 YSYEKL. CDR3 size: 15 residues. The trim removed 3 bases at V and 2 bases at J, leaving 3 bases unmatched. CDR3 DNA: TGCGCCAGCAGCCAGCCGGGACAGGCCTACAATGAGCAGTTCTTC. Its protein is CASSQPGQAYNEQFF.

This chain joins TRBV7-3 and TRBJ2-2; 7 bases align to TRBD2. From germline, CDR1 is SGHTA and CDR2 FQGTGA. Losses at the gene ends were 8 bases for V and 7 bases for J; bases not matched to a gene: 13. The CDR3 covers 15 residues. CDR3 amino acids: CASAGAGNLDGELFF. CDR3 sequence (DNA): TGTGCCAGCGCCGGAGCGGGGAACTTGGACGGGGAGCTGTTTTTT.

The rearrangement joins TRBV28 to TRBJ2-5, with 9 bases that match TRBD2. Germline CDR1 MDHEN, CDR2 SYDVKM. With V trimmed by 4 bases and J by 5 bases, 14 bases remained unmatched. CDR3 size: 17 residues. As DNA, the CDR3 is TGTGCCAGCAGTTCCCCCCCGGGAGCGGGGGGCCGGGAGACCCAGTACTTC. This translates into CASSSPPGAGGRETQYF.

J is TRBJ2-3 and V is TRBV7-2; D tentatively reads TRBD1 or TRBD2 (5 bases each). Trimming cost V 4 bases and J 4 bases, with 12 bases left between them. Germline V gene sequence: CDR1 SGHTA, CDR2 FQGNSA. CDR3 length: 14 amino acids. The CDR3 DNA sequence: TGTGCCAGCAGCTCAAGGGGACCGGCAGATACGCAGTATTTT. This sequence encodes CASSSRGPADTQYF.

V gene TRBV29-1 combines with J gene TRBJ2-7; D assignment may be TRBD1 or TRBD2 (6 bases each). The CDR3 runs 13 residues. Trimming left V 3 bases short and J 4 bases short, with 13 bases between. Germline CDR1 is SQVTM and CDR2 is ANQGSEA. The CDR3 DNA is TGCAGCGTTGAGCAGGGGACTGGATACGAGCAGTACTTC. Protein sequence: CSVEQGTGYEQYF.

The chain links TRBV7-9 to TRBJ2-2; TRBD1 aligns across 8 bases. After removal of 6 bases from V and 6 bases from J, the junction contained 9 bases not matched to a gene. This CDR3 region has 15 residues. The germline V gene has CDR1 SEHNR and CDR2 FQNEAQ (reference sequence). CDR3 sequence (DNA): TGTGCCAGCAGACGAGGGACAGGCATCTCCGGGGAGCTGTTTTTT. As protein: CASRRGTGISGELFF. Complete variable domain (other parts from reference TRBV7-9 and TRBJ2-2): DTGVSQNPRHKITKRGQNVTFRCDPISEHNRLYWYRQTLGQGPEFLTYFQNEAQLEKSRLLSDRFSAERPKGSFSTLEIQRTEQGDSAMYLCASRRGTGISGELFFGEGSRLTVL.

V gene TRBV12-3 or TRBV12-4 combines with J gene TRBJ2-7; D tentatively fits TRBD1 or TRBD2 (5 bases each). There are 12 residues in the CDR3. V was clipped by 8 bases and J by 3 bases, with 11 bases between them. In nucleotides, the CDR3 is TGTGCCAGCCGGGGACCCTTCTACGAGCAGTACTTC. As protein: CASRGPFYEQYF.

The chain recombines TRBV7-9 with TRBJ1-1; tentative D call: TRBD1 (6 bases). Germline CDR1 reads SEHNR; CDR2 reads FQNEAQ (reference sequence). The ends were cut back, 4 bases at V and 2 bases at J, with 8 bases in the middle. CDR3 length: 13 residues. The CDR3 region is CASSYGGNTEAFF. For the CDR3, the DNA is TGTGCCAGCAGCTACGGGGGCAACACTGAAGCTTTCTTT.

V is TRBV7-2 and J is TRBJ2-7; a possible D gene is TRBD1 (5 bases). The germline V gene encodes CDR1 SGHTA and CDR2 FQGNSA. The CDR3 sequence is 14 residues long. Trimming pared 9 bases from V and 5 bases from J, leaving 20 bases between. CDR3 sequence: CASGSGISYHEQYF. The CDR3 DNA is TGTGCCAGTGGTTCAGGGATCTCCTACCACGAGCAGTACTTC.

The rearrangement uses TRBV19 and TRBJ1-5, with D unresolved. The CDR3 has 14 residues. With 0 bases removed from V and 6 bases from J, the gap between germline ends came to 9 bases. Germline CDR1 is LNHDA and CDR2 is SQIVND (reference sequence). CDR3 nucleotides: TGTGCCAGTAGTATAGAATCAATAGGTCAGCCCCAGCATTTT. Its translation: CASSIESIGQPQHF.

This sequence joins TRBV6-4 and TRBJ2-7; D is tentatively TRBD1 or TRBD2 (5 bases each). Germline CDR1 and CDR2: MRHNA and SNTAGT. The CDR3 sequence is 15 residues long. Trimming cost V 2 bases and J 0 bases, with 11 bases left between them. CDR3 sequence: CASSDLGPNSYEQYF. DNA for the CDR3: TGTGCCAGCAGTGACCTGGGACCGAACTCCTACGAGCAGTACTTC.

The chain joins TRBV7-9 to TRBJ1-2; D is perhaps TRBD1 (5 bases). In germline, CDR1 is SEHNR, CDR2 FQNEAQ (reference sequence). CDR3 length equals 16 residues. The V end was cut by 5 bases, the J end by 0 bases, with 16 bases between. Here the CDR3 reads CASSIRQLTTNYGYTF. The CDR3 DNA follows: TGTGCCAGCAGCATCAGACAGCTAACTACTAACTATGGCTACACCTTC.